This TCR beta chain stems from a study of shared clonotypes between healthy human individuals. Study-wide points: Clonotype sharing among donors, it was expected, would be affected by sequencing depth. Lower generation probabilities were found for non-shared clonotypes than for those shared by all four donors. Clonotype sharing across a few donors was observed for about 5.5% of naive CD4 clonotypes.

Of note for this clone: Its antigen is not identified.

Deep level was the assay's run setting. Assay: immunoSEQ multiplex PCR; the TCRdb copy retains only in-frame clones and omits some. The data hold around 2.3 million clones, with approximately 94% observed a single time. V was trimmed by 6 bases and J by 2 bases, leaving 4 bases between them. The CDR3 has 11 residues. Germline values: CDR1 MDHEN, CDR2 SYDVKM. The J gene is TRBJ2-5, the V gene TRBV28; D not certain. The TCR sequence derives from a man aged 18 to 29 in good health. The sample consisted of naive CD4+ T cells sorted from blood. Subset: CD45RA+ positively selected. The CDR3 here is CASSKQETQYF. DNA for the CDR3: TGTGCCAGCAGCAAACAAGAGACCCAGTACTTC. The complete variable domain, with remaining parts taken from reference TRBV28 and TRBJ2-5, reads DVKVTQSSRYLVKRTGEKVFLECVQDMDHENMFWYRQDPGLGLRLIYFSYDVKMKEKGDIPEGYSVSREKKERFSLILESASTNQTSMYLCASSKQETQYFGPGTRLLVL.